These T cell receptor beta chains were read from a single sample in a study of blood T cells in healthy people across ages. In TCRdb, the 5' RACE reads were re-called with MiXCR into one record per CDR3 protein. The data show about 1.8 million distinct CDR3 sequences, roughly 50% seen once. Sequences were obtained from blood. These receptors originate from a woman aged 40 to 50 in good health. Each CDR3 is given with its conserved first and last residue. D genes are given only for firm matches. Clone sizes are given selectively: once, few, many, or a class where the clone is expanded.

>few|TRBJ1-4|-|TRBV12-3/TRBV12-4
CASSLVTGTLGKLFF
TGTGCCAGCAGTTTGGTAACCGGGACCCTCGGTAAACTGTTTTTT
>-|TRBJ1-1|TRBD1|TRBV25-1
CASSELGLIRDRVVPEAFF
TGTGCCAGCAGTGAATTGGGCCTGATCCGGGACAGGGTAGTCCCTGAAGCTTTCTTT
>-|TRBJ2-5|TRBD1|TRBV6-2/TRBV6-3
CASSNPGQAYNEQYF
TGTGCCAGCAGTAACCCGGGACAGGCGTACAATGAGCAGTACTTC
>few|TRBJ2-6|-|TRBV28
CASSLSMPGANVLTF
TGTGCCAGCAGTTTATCCATGCCTGGGGCCAACGTCCTGACTTTC
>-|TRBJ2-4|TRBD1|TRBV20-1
CSARQGALNIQYF
TGCAGTGCCCGACAGGGGGCCTTAAACATTCAGTACTTC
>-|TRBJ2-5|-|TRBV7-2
CASSLGLGSVGTQYF
TGTGCCAGCAGCTTAGGGCTCGGGTCGGTAGGGACCCAGTACTTC
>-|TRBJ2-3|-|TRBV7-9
CASTLEVDSTDTQYF
TGTGCCAGCACCCTAGAAGTTGATAGCACAGATACGCAGTATTTT
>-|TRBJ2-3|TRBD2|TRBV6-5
CASSSFAGGSGDTQYF
TGTGCCAGCTCATCATTTGCGGGGGGATCAGGAGATACGCAGTATTTT
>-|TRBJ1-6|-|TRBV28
CASSGGQRLKPLHF
TGTGCCAGCAGTGGGGGGCAGAGGCTGAAACCCCTCCACTTT
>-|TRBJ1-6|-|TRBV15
CATSRVGPLHF
TGTGCCACCAGCAGAGTGGGACCCCTCCACTTT
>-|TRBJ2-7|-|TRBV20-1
CSARDNWTKGGSYEQYF
TGCAGTGCTAGAGATAATTGGACGAAGGGGGGCTCCTACGAGCAGTACTTC
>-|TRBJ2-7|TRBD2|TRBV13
CASSLGTTRYEQYF
TGTGCCAGCAGCCTCGGGACTACCCGCTACGAGCAGTACTTC
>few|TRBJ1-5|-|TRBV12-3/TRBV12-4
CASSFTGNQPQHF
TGTGCCAGCAGTTTTACGGGCAATCAGCCCCAGCATTTT
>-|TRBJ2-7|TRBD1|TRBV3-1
CASSQYRGPYEQYF
TGTGCCAGCAGCCAATACAGGGGCCCCTACGAGCAGTACTTC
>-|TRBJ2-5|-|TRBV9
CASSVGGRRETQYF
TGTGCCAGCAGCGTAGGAGGGCGTAGGGAGACCCAGTACTTC
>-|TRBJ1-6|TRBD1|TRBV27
CASSLLSGGDSNSPLHF
TGTGCCAGCAGTTTATTATCAGGGGGAGATTCAAATTCACCCCTCCACTTT
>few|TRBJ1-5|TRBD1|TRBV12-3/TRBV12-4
CASSLEGASNQPQHF
TGTGCCAGCAGTTTGGAGGGGGCCAGCAATCAGCCCCAGCATTTT
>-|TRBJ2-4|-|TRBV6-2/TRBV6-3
CASSSRQEAKNIQYF
TGTGCCAGCAGTTCCCGACAGGAAGCCAAAAACATTCAGTACTTC
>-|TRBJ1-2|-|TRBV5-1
CASSLLDNLELNYGYTF
TGCGCCAGCAGCTTACTGGACAACCTCGAGCTTAACTATGGCTACACCTTC
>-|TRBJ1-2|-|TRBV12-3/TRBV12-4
CASTYLGQVNTF
TGTGCCAGCACCTACCTGGGGCAGGTGAACACCTTC
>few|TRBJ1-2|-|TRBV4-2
CASSQGTGINYGYTF
TGTGCCAGCAGCCAAGGCACAGGTATAAACTATGGCTACACCTTC
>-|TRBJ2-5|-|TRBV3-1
CASSHGRSQETQYF
TGTGCCAGCAGCCATGGGCGGAGTCAAGAGACCCAGTACTTC
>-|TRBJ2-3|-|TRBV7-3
CASSSKGSSSDMQYF
TGTGCCAGCAGCTCCAAGGGGTCTAGTTCAGATATGCAGTATTTT
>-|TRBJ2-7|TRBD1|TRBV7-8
CASSLMDRGGQYF
TGTGCCAGCAGCTTAATGGACAGGGGCGGGCAGTACTTC
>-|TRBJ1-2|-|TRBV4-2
CASSQDRRSYTF
TGTGCCAGCAGCCAAGATCGGAGGAGCTACACCTTC
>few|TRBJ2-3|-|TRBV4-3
CASSQRHLDTQYF
TGCGCCAGCAGCCAAAGACACCTAGATACGCAGTATTTT